One sample yielded the 21 T cell receptor beta chains listed below, sequenced in a study of T cell responses to AZD1222 COVID-19 vaccine. The protocol was immunoSEQ multiplex PCR, while the TCRdb copy is restricted to in-frame clones and leaves out a portion. The table records 140,000 to 150,000 clones, about 92% of them present only once. The sample here was peripheral blood, taken after recovery from COVID-19. The origin of the receptors is an adult who had recovered from COVID-19.

This clone was observed a single time. The chain recombines TRBV5-4 with TRBJ1-1; D not certain. The ends were cut back, 3 bases at V and 3 bases at J, with 9 bases in the middle. The germline V gene has CDR1 SGHNT and CDR2 YYREEE (reference sequence). The CDR3 covers 13 residues. The CDR3: CASSSEWDTEAFF. The CDR3 nucleotides are TGTGCCAGCAGCTCCGAGTGGGACACTGAAGCTTTCTTT.

The V gene is TRBV12-3 or TRBV12-4, the J gene TRBJ2-7, with a possible D match to TRBD2 (5 bases). The CDR3 length is 13 residues. V gave up 6 bases and J gave up 3 bases, with 12 bases separating them. The DNA of the CDR3 is TGTGCCAGCAGGGCTAGCCGCTACTACGAGCAGTACTTC. Encoded protein: CASRASRYYEQYF.

This chain joins TRBV7-9 and TRBJ2-1; D is possibly TRBD2 (7 bases). Germline values: CDR1 SEHNR, CDR2 FQNEAQ (reference sequence). The CDR3 has 17 residues. V was pared by 5 bases and J by 6 bases, with 23 bases between. The CDR3 DNA reads as TGTGCCAGCAGCCAGACCTGGAGGGGGGGGACGGTCAATGAGCAGTTCTTC. Amino acids: CASSQTWRGGTVNEQFF.

The chain employs TRBV7-9 and TRBJ2-7; tentative D call: TRBD2 (6 bases). With 5 bases removed from V and 3 bases from J, the gap between germline ends came to 17 bases. CDR3 size: 15 residues. Germline V gene sequence: CDR1 SEHNR, CDR2 FQNEAQ (reference sequence). CDR3 residues: CASSPIAAGVYEQYF. DNA for the CDR3: TGTGCCAGCAGCCCGATAGCAGCGGGTGTCTACGAGCAGTACTTC.

The J gene is TRBJ1-2, the V gene TRBV23-1; 10 bases align to TRBD1. TRBV23-1 is known as an ORF, though its function is uncertain. V was clipped by 0 bases and J by 6 bases; unmatched bases: 4. The CDR3 is 15 residues long. The CDR3 DNA reads TGCGCCAGCAGTCAATCGTCGGGACAGGGGAATGGCTACACCTTC. Its translation: CASSQSSGQGNGYTF.

The V gene is TRBV9, the J gene TRBJ2-7, with TRBD2 as a possible D gene (6 bases). Germline V gene data show CDR1 as SGDLS and CDR2 as YYNGEE. The CDR3 sequence is 15 residues long. V shed 0 bases and J shed 6 bases, with 16 bases lying between them. CDR3: CASSVGAGPGSEQYF. The DNA of the CDR3 is TGTGCCAGCAGCGTAGGGGCGGGACCGGGGAGCGAGCAGTACTTC.

This clone has just one count. This chain links TRBV7-9 with TRBJ2-7; D gene uncertain. Germline V gene data show CDR1 as SEHNR and CDR2 as FQNEAQ (reference sequence). Trimming stripped 2 bases from V and 7 bases from J, with 6 bases between. The CDR3 is made up of 11 amino acids. The CDR3: CASSLLDEQYF. Here the CDR3 DNA reads TGTGCCAGCAGCTTATTGGATGAGCAGTACTTC.

This chain uses TRBV7-9 with TRBJ2-1; TRBD1 or TRBD2 may be the D gene (5 bases each). Trimming pared 4 bases from V and 3 bases from J, leaving 16 bases between. CDR1 SEHNR and CDR2 FQNEAQ come from the germline V gene (reference sequence). The CDR3 length is 16 residues. The CDR3 DNA follows: TGTGCCAGCAGCTCCCAAACGGGGCTCGGCTACAATGAGCAGTTCTTC. This gives the protein CASSSQTGLGYNEQFF.

This clone was seen a few times. The chain couples TRBV7-9 to TRBJ2-7, with a weak D call TRBD2 (6 bases). This CDR3 contains 14 residues. V was trimmed by 1 base and J by 0 bases, leaving 7 bases between them. Germline V gene data show CDR1 as SEHNR and CDR2 as FQNEAQ (reference sequence). CDR3 protein: CASSLGGISYEQYF. In DNA, the CDR3 is TGTGCCAGCAGCTTAGGCGGGATCTCCTACGAGCAGTACTTC.

This clone showed up just once. This chain connects TRBV5-8 to TRBJ1-4, with a possible D match to TRBD1 (5 bases). The CDR3 runs 17 residues. Germline CDR1 SGHTS, CDR2 YDEGEE. V shed 4 bases and J shed 0 bases, with 16 bases lying between them. In DNA form, the CDR3 reads TGTGCCAGCAGCGGGGGGATGGGCCCTGCAACTAATGAAAAACTGTTTTTT. This translates into CASSGGMGPATNEKLFF.

The V and J genes are TRBV10-1 and TRBJ2-7, with no clear D. The V and J ends lost 4 bases and 6 bases respectively, with 16 bases between them. From germline, CDR1 is WNHNN and CDR2 SYGVQD (reference sequence). CDR3 size: 14 residues. CDR3: CASSALKNYGEQYF. CDR3 sequence (DNA): TGCGCCAGCAGTGCCCTAAAGAACTACGGCGAGCAGTACTTC.

V is TRBV10-3 and J is TRBJ2-2; 10 positions match TRBD1. The germline V gene encodes CDR1 ENHRY and CDR2 SYGVKD. V was clipped by 8 bases and J by 7 bases; unmatched bases: 7. The CDR3 is 14 residues long. CDR3 DNA sequence: TGTGCCATCGGGGGGACAGGGGTCAGCGGGGAGCTGTTTTTT. It codes for CAIGGTGVSGELFF.

A few counts support this clone. The chain combines TRBV15 with TRBJ2-2; 9 bases agree with TRBD2. The CDR3 sequence is 17 residues long. Germline V CDR1 and CDR2: LNHNV, YYDKDF (reference sequence). The V gene end was trimmed by 3 bases and the J gene end by 3 bases; junction bases not matched to a gene: 8. The CDR3 bases are TGTGCCACCAGCAGTCCCGAGGAGCGGGGGGACACCGGGGAGCTGTTTTTT. This sequence encodes CATSSPEERGDTGELFF.

The chain is built from TRBV2 and TRBJ2-3, with unresolved D. The CDR3 length is 16 residues. Trimming removed 4 bases at V and 3 bases at J, with 17 bases between. CDR1 and CDR2 (germline): SNHLY, FYNNEI. The CDR3 coding sequence is TGTGCCAGCAGTGTTCAGGTACTTGCGGTTACAGATACGCAGTATTTT. Translated, it gives CASSVQVLAVTDTQYF.

V gene TRBV28 combines with J gene TRBJ1-5; 10 positions agree with TRBD1. Per the germline V gene, CDR1 is MDHEN and CDR2 is SYDVKM. The CDR3 has 14 amino acids. The ends lost 8 bases at V and 7 bases at J; junction bases unmatched: 8. CDR3 bases: TGTGCCAGCCTCCCCGGGACAGGGGACCAGCCCCAGCATTTT. Protein: CASLPGTGDQPQHF.

The chain is built from TRBV3-1 (or the pseudogene TRBV3-2) and TRBJ2-3, with 11 bases that match TRBD2. From germline, CDR1 is LGHDT and CDR2 YNNKEL (reference sequence). V dropped 0 bases and J dropped 6; count of bases not matched to a gene: 26. The CDR3 is 23 residues long. The CDR3 protein is CASSQDELAGEALPHTQLDTQYF. In nucleotides, the CDR3 is TGTGCCAGCAGCCAAGACGAACTAGCGGGAGAGGCCCTACCCCACACACAATTGGATACGCAGTATTTT.

This chain links TRBV19 with TRBJ2-7; 9 positions match TRBD1. Unmatched junction bases numbered 9, after V lost 4 bases and J lost 5 bases. The CDR3 is made up of 15 amino acids. Germline CDR1 and CDR2: LNHDA and SQIVND (reference sequence). CDR3 loop: CASSRGQGIVHEQYF. CDR3 nucleotides: TGTGCCAGTAGTAGAGGACAGGGGATAGTCCACGAGCAGTACTTC.

The chain carries TRBV27 and TRBJ2-7; D is uncertain. V lost 4 bases to trimming and J lost 5 bases, with 18 bases between them. Per the germline V gene, CDR1 is MNHEY and CDR2 is SMNVEV (reference sequence). There are 15 residues in the CDR3. This CDR3 is CASSSRQGPRDEQYF. The CDR3 DNA sequence: TGTGCCAGCAGTTCTCGACAAGGGCCTAGGGACGAGCAGTACTTC.

The rearrangement joins TRBV3-1 (or the pseudogene TRBV3-2) to TRBJ2-3, with D maybe TRBD2 (6 bases). Per germline, CDR1 LGHDT and CDR2 YNNKEL (reference sequence). The CDR3 runs 17 residues. V was pared by 1 base and J by 4 bases, with 18 bases between. The CDR3 nucleotides are TGTGCCAGCAGCCAAGTGCGAGGCGGGAAAGGAGCAGATACGCAGTATTTT. It specifies CASSQVRGGKGADTQYF.

The chain carries TRBV6-5 and TRBJ2-7; possibly TRBD1 for D (6 bases). From germline, CDR1 is MNHEY and CDR2 SVGAGI. The length of the CDR3 is 14 residues. The V and J ends lost 6 bases and 1 base respectively, with 13 bases between them. The chain's CDR3 is CASSRGLLSYEQYF. Written as DNA, the CDR3 is TGTGCCAGCAGCAGGGGCCTCCTTTCCTACGAGCAGTACTTC.

The chain recombines TRBV9 with TRBJ2-1; 8 positions match TRBD1. The CDR3 runs 15 residues. Germline values: CDR1 SGDLS, CDR2 YYNGEE. With V trimmed by 0 bases and J by 8 bases, 7 bases remained unmatched. CDR3 residues: CASSVEAGGRDEQFF. CDR3 DNA: TGTGCCAGCAGCGTAGAGGCAGGGGGCCGGGATGAGCAGTTCTTC.